These 20 T cell receptor beta chains came from one sample sequenced in a study of Ad26.COV2.S vaccination and SARS-CoV-2 variants. Described treatment: roughly 18 received Ad26.COV2.S at low or high dose, single or two shots; 5 received placebo; per-sample allocation not given. The samples date from day 63 after the first vaccine or placebo injection. Repertoires were generated with immunoSEQ multiplex PCR, while TCRdb's copy carries only in-frame clones and drops some. The sample contains about 680,000 clones, approximately 88% of which appear only once. This material consisted of peripheral blood, taken in a trial of Ad26.COV2.S vaccine versus placebo. The source of these receptors is a person between 18 and 65 years old who received the Ad26.COV2.S COVID-19 vaccine or a placebo.

The chain couples TRBV7-9 to TRBJ2-7; maybe TRBD1 (5 bases). V lost 3 bases, J lost 4 bases, and 16 bases lay in between. The length of the CDR3 is 15 residues. Germline CDR1 and CDR2: SEHNR and FQNEAQ (reference sequence). As DNA, the CDR3 is TGTGCCAGCAGCTTCTTCCCAGGGCTATATTACGAGCAGTACTTC. This encodes CASSFFPGLYYEQYF.

V is TRBV3-1 (or the pseudogene TRBV3-2) and J is TRBJ2-1, with 8 nucleotides matching TRBD2. Germline assignment: CDR1 LGHDT and CDR2 YNNKEL (reference sequence). This CDR3 region has 19 residues. The trim removed 1 base at V and 7 bases at J, leaving 18 bases unmatched. In DNA form, the CDR3 reads TGTGCCAGCAGCCAAGTGTCCGTTTACGCCAGCGGGGGTTTGAATGAGCAGTTCTTC. The encoded protein is CASSQVSVYASGGLNEQFF.

The chain recombines TRBV7-2 with TRBJ2-2; D remains ambiguous. CDR1 is SGHTA and CDR2 is FQGNSA in the germline V gene. V lost 4 bases and J lost 0, with 9 bases in between. This CDR3 is built from 15 residues. CDR3: CASSSDPSNTGELFF. In DNA, the CDR3 is TGTGCCAGCAGCTCGGACCCTTCGAACACCGGGGAGCTGTTTTTT.

The J gene is TRBJ1-1, the V gene TRBV7-2; D may be TRBD1 (5 bases). There are 14 residues in the CDR3. Germline V CDR1 and CDR2: SGHTA, FQGNSA. Trimming removed 3 bases at V and 4 bases at J, with 12 bases between. The CDR3 DNA sequence: TGTGCCAGCAGCTTTGGGGCTGGTAGCACTGAAGCTTTCTTT. Its translation is CASSFGAGSTEAFF.

The V and J genes are TRBV3-1 (or the pseudogene TRBV3-2) and TRBJ2-1; D could derive from TRBD1 or TRBD2 (5 bases each). This CDR3 region has 13 residues. The germline V and J ends were trimmed by 5 bases and 6 bases, with 11 bases remaining between them. Germline-derived CDR1 and CDR2 are LGHDT and YNNKEL (reference sequence). CDR3: CASSFGTPNEQFF. For the CDR3, the DNA is TGTGCCAGCAGCTTCGGGACCCCCAATGAGCAGTTCTTC.

The chain employs TRBV25-1 and TRBJ1-3; no clear D gene. V shed 2 bases and J shed 0 bases, with 5 bases lying between them. The germline gives CDR1 MGHDK, CDR2 SYGVNS. CDR3 size: 14 residues. The CDR3 bases are TGTGCCAGCAGTGAACATAGCTCTGGAAACACCATATATTTT. Its protein product is CASSEHSSGNTIYF.

V gene TRBV6-2 or TRBV6-3 combines with J gene TRBJ1-1; no clear D. In germline, CDR1 is MNHEY, CDR2 SVGEGT. The V gene lost 6 bases and the J gene lost 0 bases, with 8 bases spanning the gap. The CDR3 spans 13 residues. The CDR3 nucleotides read TGTGCCAGCAGCCGAGGACTGAACACTGAAGCTTTCTTT. Translated, it gives CASSRGLNTEAFF.

CDR3: CSVSGRGGETQYF. The CDR3 coding sequence is TGCAGCGTTAGCGGGAGGGGGGGAGAGACCCAGTACTTC. This chain links TRBV29-1 with TRBJ2-5; 10 bases agree with TRBD2. CDR1 is SQVTM, CDR2 ANQGSEA, per germline. CDR3 length equals 13 residues. With V trimmed by 5 bases and J by 4 bases, 4 bases remained unmatched.

The V and J genes are TRBV3-1 (or the pseudogene TRBV3-2) and TRBJ2-3, with D possibly matching TRBD2 (7 bases). CDR3 size: 16 residues. The V end lost 3 bases, the J end lost 6 bases, and 19 bases lay between the germline ends. The germline gives CDR1 LGHDT, CDR2 YNNKEL (reference sequence). Here the CDR3 reads CASSQISRGGRDTQYF. CDR3 DNA: TGTGCCAGCAGCCAGATTTCGAGGGGGGGACGGGATACGCAGTATTTT.

The chain links TRBV6-2 or TRBV6-3 to TRBJ1-2; the match to TRBD1 covers 7 bases. The J segment lost 7 bases and the V segment lost 6 bases, leaving 8 bases of the junction unmatched. The CDR3 sequence is 13 residues long. The germline V gene encodes CDR1 MNHEY and CDR2 SVGEGT. CDR3 bases: TGTGCCAGCAGCCGACAGGGAGGATTTGGCTACACCTTC. Its translation is CASSRQGGFGYTF.

The rearrangement uses TRBV27 and TRBJ2-3; 12 bases agree with TRBD2. CDR3 length equals 18 residues. Germline loops: CDR1 MNHEY, CDR2 SMNVEV (reference sequence). V shed 3 bases and J 2 bases; nucleotides not matched to a gene: 9. The CDR3 region has the DNA TGTGCCAGCAGTTTGGACCCCCTAGCGGGGGGGGCCACAGATACGCAGTATTTT. Its translation: CASSLDPLAGGATDTQYF.

This clone was seen only a few times. This sequence joins TRBV10-1 and TRBJ2-7; D is undetermined. V gave up 2 bases and J gave up 3 bases, with 14 bases separating them. Germline CDR1 reads WNHNN; CDR2 reads SYGVQD (reference sequence). CDR3 length: 15 residues. CDR3 sequence: CASSEAASPYYEQYF. DNA of the CDR3: TGCGCCAGCAGTGAGGCTGCCTCCCCCTACTACGAGCAGTACTTC.

The V call is TRBV5-4, the J call TRBJ1-1; D is perhaps TRBD1 (6 bases). V was trimmed by 0 bases and J by 11 bases, leaving 17 bases between them. CDR1 and CDR2 from the germline V gene are SGHNT and YYREEE (reference sequence). The CDR3 is made up of 14 amino acids. As DNA, the CDR3 is TGTGCCAGCAGCTTGGCGAACAGGGATTCAGAGGCTTTCTTT. Residues: CASSLANRDSEAFF.

About this clone: The same CDR3 can be traced to other DNA sequences in this sample. This chain uses TRBV7-9 with TRBJ1-1; D not certain. Germline values: CDR1 SEHNR, CDR2 FQNEAQ (reference sequence). V lost 4 bases and J 4 bases, leaving 7 bases between the germline ends. The CDR3 spans 12 residues. DNA of the CDR3: TGTGCCAGCAGCTCCCCCCGCACTGAAGCTTTCTTT. The encoded protein is CASSSPRTEAFF.

This chain connects TRBV19 to TRBJ2-4; 11 bases are a match to TRBD2. CDR1 LNHDA and CDR2 SQIVND come from the germline V gene (reference sequence). V shed 3 bases and J 2 bases; nucleotides not matched to a gene: 6. The CDR3 loop spans 17 amino acids. The CDR3 DNA reads TGTGCCAGTAGTATCACTAGCGGGAGTTCGACCAAAAACATTCAGTACTTC. Its protein product is CASSITSGSSTKNIQYF.

The genes are TRBV2 and TRBJ2-7, with 9 bases fitting TRBD2. Germline loops: CDR1 SNHLY, CDR2 FYNNEI. The CDR3 is 16 amino acids. The junction had 11 bases not matched to a gene; V was cut back by 6 bases and J by 2 bases. CDR3 protein: CASSWSPREGTYEQYF. Written as DNA, the CDR3 is TGTGCCAGCAGCTGGAGTCCGCGGGAGGGGACCTACGAGCAGTACTTC. The whole variable domain, remainder taken from reference TRBV2 and TRBJ2-7, is EPEVTQTPSHQVTQMGQEVILRCVPISNHLYFYWYRQILGQKVEFLVSFYNNEISEKSEIFDDQFSVERPDGSNFTLKIRSTKLEDSAMYFCASSWSPREGTYEQYFGPGTRLTVT.

The CDR3, as DNA: TGCGCCAGCAGCCAAGGAGATGAGCAGTTCTTC. This sequence encodes CASSQGDEQFF. This sequence joins TRBV4-3 and TRBJ2-1; no clear D gene. Germline-derived CDR1 and CDR2 are LGHNA and YSLEER. Trimming pared 1 base from V and 8 bases from J, leaving 3 bases between. This CDR3 contains 11 residues.

The V gene is TRBV9, the J gene TRBJ2-3, with no clear D. V was clipped by 3 bases and J by 7 bases, with 15 bases between them. In germline, CDR1 is SGDLS, CDR2 YYNGEE. CDR3 size: 14 residues. The CDR3: CASSEPTYLNTQYF. The CDR3 DNA follows: TGTGCCAGCAGCGAACCTACGTACCTTAATACGCAGTATTTT.

The chain recombines TRBV7-9 with TRBJ2-3; D is unresolved. The CDR3 covers 15 residues. The V end was cut by 5 bases, the J end by 2 bases, with 14 bases between. Germline CDR1 and CDR2: SEHNR and FQNEAQ (reference sequence). The CDR3: CASSERTLSTDTQYF. CDR3 in DNA: TGTGCCAGCAGCGAGAGGACGCTATCCACAGATACGCAGTATTTT.

The J gene is TRBJ2-1, the V gene TRBV4-3; 8 bases are a match to TRBD1. The CDR3 has 17 amino acids. From germline, CDR1 is LGHNA and CDR2 YSLEER. Trimming cost V 0 bases and J 4 bases; bases outside gene matches: 8. The CDR3 reads CASSQDRAGGIYNEQFF. CDR3 coding DNA: TGCGCCAGCAGCCAAGATAGGGCAGGGGGCATTTACAATGAGCAGTTCTTC.